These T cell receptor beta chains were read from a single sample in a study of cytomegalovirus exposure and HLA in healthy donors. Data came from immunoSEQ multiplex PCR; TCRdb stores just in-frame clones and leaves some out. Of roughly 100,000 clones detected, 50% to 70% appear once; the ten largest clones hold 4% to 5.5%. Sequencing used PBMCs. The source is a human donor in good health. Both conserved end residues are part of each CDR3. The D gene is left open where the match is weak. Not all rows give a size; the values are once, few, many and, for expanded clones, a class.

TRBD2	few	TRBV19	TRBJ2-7	TGTGCCAGTAGTATCGGGGGGGGACGAACCTACGAGCAGTACTTC	CASSIGGGRTYEQYF
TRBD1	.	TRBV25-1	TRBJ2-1	TGTGCCAGCAGTGAATATGCGGGGACAGGAAGGGGCAATGAGCAGTTCTTC	CASSEYAGTGRGNEQFF
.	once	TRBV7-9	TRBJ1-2	TGTGCCAGCAGCTTAGATGGACAGAGGATTCGCTACACCTTC	CASSLDGQRIRYTF
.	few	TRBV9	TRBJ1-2	TGTGCCAGCAGCGTAGCTTCCGGGGTCCTCTATGGCTACACCTTC	CASSVASGVLYGYTF
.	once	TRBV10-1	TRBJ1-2	TGCGCCAGCAGTGAAACGGAGGAGTATGGCTACACCTTC	CASSETEEYGYTF
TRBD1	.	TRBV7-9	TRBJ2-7	TGTGCCAGCAGCCCCCGAGGGGGCCATAGCTCCTACGAGCAGTACTTC	CASSPRGGHSSYEQYF
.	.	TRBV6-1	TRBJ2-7	TGTGCCAGCAGCGTTCCTGGCCCCGGGGAGCAGTACTTC	CASSVPGPGEQYF
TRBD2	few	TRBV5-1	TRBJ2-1	TGCGCCAGCAGCCGAGGACTAGCGCCATCGAGCTCCTACAATGAGCAGTTCTTC	CASSRGLAPSSSYNEQFF
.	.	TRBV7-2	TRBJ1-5	TGTGTCAGCAGCCTACTGGACAGCTTCAATCAGCCCCAGCATTTT	CVSSLLDSFNQPQHF
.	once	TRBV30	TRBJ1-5	TGTGCCTGGAGTGTTAGCCAGGGGTGGGGGGGCTGGCAGCCCCAGCATTTT	CAWSVSQGWGGWQPQHF
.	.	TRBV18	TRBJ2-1	TGTGCCAGCTCACCCCAACTAGCAGGGTACAATGAGCAGTTCTTC	CASSPQLAGYNEQFF
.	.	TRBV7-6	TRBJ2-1	TGTGCCAGCAGCTTAGACCTATACAATGAGCAGTTCTTC	CASSLDLYNEQFF
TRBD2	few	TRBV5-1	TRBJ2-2	TGCGCCAGCAGCCCGACCGGACTAGCGGGAGGAGCGACCGGGGAGCTGTTTTTT	CASSPTGLAGGATGELFF
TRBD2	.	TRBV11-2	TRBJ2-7	TGTGCCAGCAGCTTAGTCGCGGGAGTTTCCTACGAGCAGTACTTC	CASSLVAGVSYEQYF
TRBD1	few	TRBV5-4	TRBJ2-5	TGTGCCAGCAGCTTGAGGGGACAGGGGATAGAGACCCAGTACTTC	CASSLRGQGIETQYF
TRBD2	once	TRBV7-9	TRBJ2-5	TGTGCCAGCAGCTTAACCGGGACTAGCGGAGAGACCCAGTACTTC	CASSLTGTSGETQYF
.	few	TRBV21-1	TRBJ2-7	TGTGCCAGCAGCAATTTTCGACAGGGGCTCTACGAGCAGTACTTC	CASSNFRQGLYEQYF
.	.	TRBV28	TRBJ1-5	TGTGCCAGCAGTCTTGAATTGGGAGGGATAAACAATCAGCCCCAGCATTTT	CASSLELGGINNQPQHF
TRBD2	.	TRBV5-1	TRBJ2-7	TGCGCCAGCAGCCTAAGTCTAGCGGGAGGTACCTACGAGCAGTACTTC	CASSLSLAGGTYEQYF
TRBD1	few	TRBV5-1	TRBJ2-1	TGCGCCAGCAGCGCCGACGGACAGGGGGCAAGTTGGAGGAATGAGCAGTTCTTC	CASSADGQGASWRNEQFF
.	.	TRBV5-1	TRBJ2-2	TGCGCCAGCAGGGTTACAGTCACCGGGGAGCTGTTTTTT	CASRVTVTGELFF
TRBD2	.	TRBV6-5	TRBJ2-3	TGTGCCAGCAGCCCCCGGGGGGGTGGCACAGATACGCAGTATTTT	CASSPRGGGTDTQYF
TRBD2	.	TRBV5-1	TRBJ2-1	TGCGCCAGCAGCACGGGACTAGCGGGAGACAATGAGCAGTTCTTC	CASSTGLAGDNEQFF
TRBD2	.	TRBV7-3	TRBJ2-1	TGTGCCAGCAGTCCCGGGACTAGGGGGTACAATGAGCAGTTCTTC	CASSPGTRGYNEQFF
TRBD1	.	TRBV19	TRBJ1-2	TGTGCCAGTAGTATTTGGCCAGGGGGAGCCTATGGCTACACCTTC	CASSIWPGGAYGYTF
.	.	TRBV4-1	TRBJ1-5	TGCGCCAGCAGCCAAGCCGACAGACCTAATCAGCCCCAGCATTTT	CASSQADRPNQPQHF
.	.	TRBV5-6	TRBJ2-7	TGTGCCAGCAGCTACCTTGGGGGGACCTACGAGCAGTACTTC	CASSYLGGTYEQYF
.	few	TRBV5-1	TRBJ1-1	TGCGCCAGCAGCTTGTCCCCAGGGGATAGTACTGAAGCTTTCTTT	CASSLSPGDSTEAFF
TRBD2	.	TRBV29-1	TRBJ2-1	TGCAGCGTTGAAGGCCTAGCGGGAGGCATTGTGGAGTTCTTC	CSVEGLAGGIVEFF
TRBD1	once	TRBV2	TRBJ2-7	TGTGCCAGCAGTGAGGGGACAGGGATTTACGAGCAGTACTTC	CASSEGTGIYEQYF
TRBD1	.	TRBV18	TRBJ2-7	TGTGCCAGCTCACCCCCGGACAGGATATCCTACGAGCAGTACTTC	CASSPPDRISYEQYF
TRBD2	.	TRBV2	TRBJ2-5	TGTGCCAGCACCGAGGGGACTAGTCCGGTAAAAGAGACCCAGTACTTC	CASTEGTSPVKETQYF
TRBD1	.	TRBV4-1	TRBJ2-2	TGCGCCAGCAGCCAAGAGGCAGGGGGCCTCGCCGGGGAGCTGTTTTTT	CASSQEAGGLAGELFF
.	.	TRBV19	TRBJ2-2	TGTGCCAGTAGTTCACGGACAGACACCGGGGAGCTGTTTTTT	CASSSRTDTGELFF
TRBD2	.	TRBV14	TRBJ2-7	TGTGCCAGCAGCCAAGATTTTCGGGGACTAGCGGGAGGGGGCCCCTACGAGCAGTACTTC	CASSQDFRGLAGGGPYEQYF
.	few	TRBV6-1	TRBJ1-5	TGTGCCAGCAGTGAGGGACTTACATTAGGCTATCAGCCCCAGCATTTT	CASSEGLTLGYQPQHF
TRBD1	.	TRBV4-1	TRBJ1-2	TGCGCCAGCAGCCAGGGACTGGGACAGGGGATCATCTATGGCTACACCTTC	CASSQGLGQGIIYGYTF
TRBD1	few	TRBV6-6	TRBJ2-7	TGTGCCAGCAGCACCGGGACAGGTGGTTGCGGCTTC	CASSTGTGGCGF
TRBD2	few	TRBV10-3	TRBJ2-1	TGTGCCATCAGCCTCCAGACTAGCGGATACAATGAGCAGTTCTTC	CAISLQTSGYNEQFF
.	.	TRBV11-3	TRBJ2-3	TGTGCCAGCAGCCAAGCCACAGATACGCAGTATTTT	CASSQATDTQYF
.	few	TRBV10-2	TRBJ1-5	TGCGCCAGCATGTCTTCGGGAGGAGGCAATCAGCCCCAGCATTTT	CASMSSGGGNQPQHF
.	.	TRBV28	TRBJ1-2	TGTGCCAGCAGTTCCTTGAAAGAGGGGCGGGGTGGCTACACCTTC	CASSSLKEGRGGYTF
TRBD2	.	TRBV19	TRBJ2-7	TGTGCCAGTAGTATAGGGAGTGGCGGGAGGATCAACGAGCAGTACTTC	CASSIGSGGRINEQYF
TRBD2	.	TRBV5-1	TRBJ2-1	TGCGCCAGCAGTTCAAGGACTAGCGGGAGTTCATATGAGCAGTTCTTC	CASSSRTSGSSYEQFF
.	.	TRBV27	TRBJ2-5	TGTGCCAGCAGTTTCGGAAGGCGGCAAGAGACCCAGTACTTC	CASSFGRRQETQYF
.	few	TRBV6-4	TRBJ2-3	TGTGCCAGCAGTGAAGTAGCGGACACCCACACAGATACGCAGTATTTT	CASSEVADTHTDTQYF
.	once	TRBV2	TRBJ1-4	TGTGCCAGCAAACCATGGGGGGAGGGTTTTGATGAAAAACTGTTTTTT	CASKPWGEGFDEKLFF